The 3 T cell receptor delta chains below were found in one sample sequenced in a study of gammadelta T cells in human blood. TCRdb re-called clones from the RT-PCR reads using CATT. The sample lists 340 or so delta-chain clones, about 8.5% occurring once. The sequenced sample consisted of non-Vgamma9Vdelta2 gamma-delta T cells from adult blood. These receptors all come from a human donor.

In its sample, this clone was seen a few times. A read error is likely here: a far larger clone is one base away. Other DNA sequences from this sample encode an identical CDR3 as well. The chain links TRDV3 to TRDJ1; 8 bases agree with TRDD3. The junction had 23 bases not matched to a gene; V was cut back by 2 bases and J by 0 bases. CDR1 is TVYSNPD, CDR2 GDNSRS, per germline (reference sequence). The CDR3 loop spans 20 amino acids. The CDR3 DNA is TGTGCCTTTCGGTCCCTACTACACCTTACTGGGGGTTCATACACCGATAAACTCATCTTT. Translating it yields CAFRSLLHLTGGSYTDKLIF.

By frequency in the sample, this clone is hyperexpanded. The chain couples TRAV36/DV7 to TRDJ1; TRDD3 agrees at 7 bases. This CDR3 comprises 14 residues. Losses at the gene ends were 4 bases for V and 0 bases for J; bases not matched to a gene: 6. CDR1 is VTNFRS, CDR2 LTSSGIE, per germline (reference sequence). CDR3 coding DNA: TGTGCTGTGTTACTGGGGCGTTACACCGATAAACTCATCTTT. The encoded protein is CAVLLGRYTDKLIF.

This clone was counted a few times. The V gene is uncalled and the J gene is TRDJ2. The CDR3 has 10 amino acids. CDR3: CSALTAQLFF. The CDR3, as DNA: TGTAGTGCTTTGACAGCACAACTCTTCTTT.